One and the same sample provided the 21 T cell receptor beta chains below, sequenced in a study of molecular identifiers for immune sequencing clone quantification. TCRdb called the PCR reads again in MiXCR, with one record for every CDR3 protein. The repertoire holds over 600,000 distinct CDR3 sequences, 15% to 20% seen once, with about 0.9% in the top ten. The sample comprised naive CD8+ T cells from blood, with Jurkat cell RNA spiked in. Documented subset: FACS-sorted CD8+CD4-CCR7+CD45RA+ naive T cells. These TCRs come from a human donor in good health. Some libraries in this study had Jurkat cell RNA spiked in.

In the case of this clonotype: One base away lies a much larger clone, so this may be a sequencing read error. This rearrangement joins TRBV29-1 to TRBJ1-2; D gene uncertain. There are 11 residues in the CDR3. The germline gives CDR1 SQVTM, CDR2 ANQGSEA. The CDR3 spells CSVEEVEGYIF. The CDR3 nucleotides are TGCAGCGTTGAAGAGGTGGAAGGCTACATCTTC.

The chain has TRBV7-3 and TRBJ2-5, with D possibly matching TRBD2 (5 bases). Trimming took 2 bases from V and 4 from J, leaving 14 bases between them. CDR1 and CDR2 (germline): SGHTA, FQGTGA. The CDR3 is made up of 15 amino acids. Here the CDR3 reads CASSLGESGRETQYF. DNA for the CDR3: TGTGCCAGCAGCTTAGGCGAGAGCGGTAGAGAGACCCAGTACTTC. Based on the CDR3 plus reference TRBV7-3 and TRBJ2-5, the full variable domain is GAGVSQTPSNKVTEKGKYVELRCDPISGHTALYWYRQSLGQGPEFLIYFQGTGAADDSGLPNDRFFAVRPEGSVSTLKIQRTERGDSAVYLCASSLGESGRETQYFGPGTRLLVL.

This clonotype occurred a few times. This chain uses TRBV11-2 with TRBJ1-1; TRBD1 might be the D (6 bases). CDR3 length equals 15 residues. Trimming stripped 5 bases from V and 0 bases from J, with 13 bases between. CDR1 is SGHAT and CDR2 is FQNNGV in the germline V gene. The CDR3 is CASSPQGAMNTEAFF. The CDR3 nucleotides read TGTGCCAGCAGCCCACAGGGCGCGATGAACACTGAAGCTTTCTTT.

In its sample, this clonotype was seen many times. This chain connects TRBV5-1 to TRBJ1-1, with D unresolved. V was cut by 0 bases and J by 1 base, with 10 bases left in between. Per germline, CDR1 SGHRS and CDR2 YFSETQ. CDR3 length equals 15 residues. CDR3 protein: CASSLEARPNTEAFF. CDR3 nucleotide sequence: TGCGCCAGCAGCTTGGAGGCCAGACCGAACACTGAAGCTTTCTTT.

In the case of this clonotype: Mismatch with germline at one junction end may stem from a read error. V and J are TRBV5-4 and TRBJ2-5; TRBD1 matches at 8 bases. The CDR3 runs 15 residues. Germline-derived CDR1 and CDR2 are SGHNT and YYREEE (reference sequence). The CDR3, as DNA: TGTTCCAGCAGCTTTTCAGGGGGCGCGGTAGAGACCCAGTACTTC. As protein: CSSSFSGGAVETQYF.

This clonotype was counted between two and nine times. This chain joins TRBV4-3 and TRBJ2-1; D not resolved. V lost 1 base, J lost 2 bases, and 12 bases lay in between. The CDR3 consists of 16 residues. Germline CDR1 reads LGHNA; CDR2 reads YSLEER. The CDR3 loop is CASSQGSGIPYNEQFF. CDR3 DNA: TGCGCCAGCAGCCAAGGATCAGGTATTCCCTACAATGAGCAGTTCTTC.

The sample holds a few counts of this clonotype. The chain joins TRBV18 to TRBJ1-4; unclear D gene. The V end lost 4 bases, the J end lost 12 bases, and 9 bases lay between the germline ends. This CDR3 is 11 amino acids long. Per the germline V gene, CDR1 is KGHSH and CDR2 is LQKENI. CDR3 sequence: CASSRGLELFF. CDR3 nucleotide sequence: TGTGCCAGCTCACGAGGATTGGAACTGTTTTTT. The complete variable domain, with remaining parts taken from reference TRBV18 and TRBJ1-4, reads NAGVMQNPRHLVRRRGQEARLRCSPMKGHSHVYWYRQLPEEGLKFMVYLQKENIIDESGMPKERFSAEFPKEGPSILRIQQVVRGDSAAYFCASSRGLELFFGSGTQLSVL.

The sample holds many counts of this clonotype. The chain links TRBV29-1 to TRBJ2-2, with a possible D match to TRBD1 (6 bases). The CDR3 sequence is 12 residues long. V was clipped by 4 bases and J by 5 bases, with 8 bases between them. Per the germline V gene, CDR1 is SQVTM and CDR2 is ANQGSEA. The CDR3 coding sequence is TGCAGCGTTGTGGGGGCAACCGGGGAGCTGTTTTTT. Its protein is CSVVGATGELFF.

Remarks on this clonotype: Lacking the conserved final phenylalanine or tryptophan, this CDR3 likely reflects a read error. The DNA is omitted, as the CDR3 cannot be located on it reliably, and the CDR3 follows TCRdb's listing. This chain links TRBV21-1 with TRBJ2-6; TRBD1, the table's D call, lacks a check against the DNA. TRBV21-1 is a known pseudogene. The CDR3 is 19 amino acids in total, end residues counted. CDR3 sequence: CASSKEAPGGPSGANVLTS.

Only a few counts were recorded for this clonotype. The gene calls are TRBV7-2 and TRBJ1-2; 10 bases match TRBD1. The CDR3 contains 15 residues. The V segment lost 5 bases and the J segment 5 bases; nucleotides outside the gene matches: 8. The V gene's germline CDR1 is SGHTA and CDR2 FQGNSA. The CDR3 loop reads CASSPPGQGIYGYTF. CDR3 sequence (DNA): TGTGCCAGCAGCCCGCCGGGACAGGGGATATATGGCTACACCTTC.

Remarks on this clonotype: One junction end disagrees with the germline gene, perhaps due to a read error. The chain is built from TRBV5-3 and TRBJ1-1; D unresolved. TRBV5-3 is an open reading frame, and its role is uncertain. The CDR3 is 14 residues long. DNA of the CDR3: TGTGCCAGCAGCTTGTACGATATGAACACTGAAGCTTTCTTT. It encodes CASSLYDMNTEAFF.

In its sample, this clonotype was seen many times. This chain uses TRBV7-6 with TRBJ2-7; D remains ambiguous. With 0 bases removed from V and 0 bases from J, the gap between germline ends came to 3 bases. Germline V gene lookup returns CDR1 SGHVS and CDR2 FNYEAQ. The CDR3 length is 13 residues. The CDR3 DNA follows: TGTGCCAGCAGCTTAGCAAACTCCTACGAGCAGTACTTC. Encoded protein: CASSLANSYEQYF.

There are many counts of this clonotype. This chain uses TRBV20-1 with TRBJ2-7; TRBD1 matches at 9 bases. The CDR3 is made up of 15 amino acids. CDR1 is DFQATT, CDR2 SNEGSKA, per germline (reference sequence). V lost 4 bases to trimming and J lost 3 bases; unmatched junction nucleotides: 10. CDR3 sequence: CSATGEGTGIYEQYF. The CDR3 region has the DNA TGCAGTGCTACCGGAGAGGGGACAGGGATCTACGAGCAGTACTTC.

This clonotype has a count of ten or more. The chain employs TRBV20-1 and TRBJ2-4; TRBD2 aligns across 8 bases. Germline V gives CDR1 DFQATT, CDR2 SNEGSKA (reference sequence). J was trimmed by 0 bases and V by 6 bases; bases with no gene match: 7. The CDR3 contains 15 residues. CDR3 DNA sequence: TGCAGTGCCGTTAGACTAGCGCTAGCCAAAAACATTCAGTACTTC. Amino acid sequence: CSAVRLALAKNIQYF.

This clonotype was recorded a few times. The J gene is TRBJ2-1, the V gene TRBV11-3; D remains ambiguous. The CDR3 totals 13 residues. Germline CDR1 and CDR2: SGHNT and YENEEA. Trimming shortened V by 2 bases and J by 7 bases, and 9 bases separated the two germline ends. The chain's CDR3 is CASSLQHGNEQFF. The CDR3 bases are TGTGCCAGCAGCTTACAACACGGGAATGAGCAGTTCTTC.

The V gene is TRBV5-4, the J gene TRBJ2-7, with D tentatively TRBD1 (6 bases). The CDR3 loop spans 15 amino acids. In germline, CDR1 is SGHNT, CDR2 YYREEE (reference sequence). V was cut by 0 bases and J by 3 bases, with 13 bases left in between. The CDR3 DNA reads TGTGCCAGCAGCTTGGCCGGGACACCATACTACGAGCAGTACTTC. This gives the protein CASSLAGTPYYEQYF.

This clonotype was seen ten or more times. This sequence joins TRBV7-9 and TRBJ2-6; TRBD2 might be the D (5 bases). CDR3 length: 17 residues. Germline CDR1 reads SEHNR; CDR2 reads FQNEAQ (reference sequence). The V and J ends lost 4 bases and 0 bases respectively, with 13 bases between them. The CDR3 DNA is TGTGCCAGCAGCTCTGAGGGCGGATACTCTGGGGCCAACGTCCTGACTTTC. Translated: CASSSEGGYSGANVLTF.

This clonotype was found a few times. CDR3 DNA sequence: TGCAGTGCTAGAGCCATGGACAAGCCATCCTACGAGCAGTACTTC. Residues: CSARAMDKPSYEQYF. This chain connects TRBV20-1 to TRBJ2-7; tentatively, D is TRBD1 (5 bases). Germline V gene sequence: CDR1 DFQATT, CDR2 SNEGSKA (reference sequence). The CDR3 spans 15 residues. The germline V and J ends were trimmed by 1 base and 1 base, with 14 bases remaining between them.

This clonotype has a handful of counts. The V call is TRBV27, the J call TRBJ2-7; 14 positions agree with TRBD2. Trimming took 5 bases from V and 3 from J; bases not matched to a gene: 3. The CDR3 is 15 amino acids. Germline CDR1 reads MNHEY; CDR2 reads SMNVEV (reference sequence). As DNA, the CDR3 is TGTGCCAGCAGTGTGGGACTAGCGGGAGTCTACGAGCAGTACTTC. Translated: CASSVGLAGVYEQYF.

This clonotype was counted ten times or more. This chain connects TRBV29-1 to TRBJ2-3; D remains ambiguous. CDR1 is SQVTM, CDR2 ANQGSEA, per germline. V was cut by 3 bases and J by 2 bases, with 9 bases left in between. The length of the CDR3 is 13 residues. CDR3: CSVDGVHTDTQYF. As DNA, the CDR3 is TGCAGCGTTGATGGGGTCCACACAGATACGCAGTATTTT.

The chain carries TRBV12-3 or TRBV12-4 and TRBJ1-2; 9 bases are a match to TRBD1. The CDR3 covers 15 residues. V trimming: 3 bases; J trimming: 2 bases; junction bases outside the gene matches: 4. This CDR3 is CASSFSGTGNYGYTF. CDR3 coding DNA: TGTGCCAGCAGTTTTAGTGGGACAGGGAACTATGGCTACACCTTC.